A selection of T cell receptor beta chains follows, all from one sample in a study of blood T cells in healthy people across ages. TCRdb ran MiXCR on the 5' RACE reads and lists one entry per CDR3 protein. The repertoire holds about 400,000 distinct CDR3 sequences, approximately 51% seen once, with 45% to 60% in the top ten. Sequenced sample: blood. Receptor source: a man between 60 and 75 years old in good health. Each CDR3 is given with its conserved first and last residue.

V gene,J gene,CDR3 protein
TRBV4-3,TRBJ1-2,CASSQGGQSTF
TRBV3-1,TRBJ1-5,CASSQGHGQGNQPQHF
TRBV6-5,TRBJ2-3,CASRASGSYTDTQYF
TRBV6-1,TRBJ2-7,CASRPRDGPYEQYF
TRBV7-9,TRBJ2-7,CASSSRVNYEQYF
TRBV7-3,TRBJ2-1,CASSLSRDLPNEQFF
TRBV5-1,TRBJ1-4,CASSVGAGNEKLFF
TRBV20-1,TRBJ1-1,CSARAPGQNTEAFF
TRBV20-1,TRBJ2-3,CSAPRGLPTDTQYF
TRBV7-9,TRBJ2-3,CASSLDGGLDTQYF
TRBV4-3,TRBJ2-1,CASSPGGRSYNEQFF
TRBV20-1,.,CSARGRYEQYF
TRBV30,TRBJ2-7,CAWSEDRGIYEQYF
TRBV27,TRBJ2-4,CASSFNVGLAKNIQYF
TRBV28,TRBJ2-1,CASSRTRPPVVPGYNEQFF
TRBV29-1,TRBJ2-3,CSVASSATDTQYF
TRBV7-9,TRBJ2-5,CASSLEGARSGETQYF
TRBV3-1,TRBJ1-2,CASSQDLTGRGYTF
TRBV20-1,TRBJ2-1,CSARGAGGSYNEQFF
TRBV3-1,TRBJ2-1,CASSLLGGVKQFF
TRBV20-1,TRBJ2-3,CSANPALAGVEDTQYF
TRBV7-2,TRBJ1-2,CASSLVTGEGYTF
TRBV6-5,TRBJ2-5,CASREDQETQYF
TRBV7-3,TRBJ2-3,CASSLNQGRSPEASTDTQYF
TRBV5-1,TRBJ2-1,CASSSGLVSHNEQFF
TRBV28,TRBJ1-2,CASSPWGRQDYGYTF
TRBV7-2,TRBJ2-7,CAGSLEYYEQYF
TRBV27,TRBJ1-2,CASSPRDFYGYTF
TRBV4-2,TRBJ2-3,CASSQAREVTDTQYF
TRBV25-1,TRBJ1-2,CASSPGTADGYTF
TRBV5-5,TRBJ2-7,CAAGDRGREQYF
TRBV24-1,TRBJ2-3,CATSDDRDGRTDTQYF
TRBV20-1,TRBJ2-1,CSASGGAGFNEQFF
TRBV27,TRBJ2-1,CASSPGTRWGNEQFF
TRBV5-4,TRBJ2-3,CASRRSEGISTDTQYF
TRBV29-1,.,CSVVGRAYEQYF
TRBV5-6,TRBJ1-2,CASSFFFSFDGYTF
TRBV7-8,TRBJ1-6,CASSLAIGGRSPLHF
TRBV12-3/TRBV12-4,TRBJ2-7,CASSRGRTLADLSYEQYF
TRBV7-9,TRBJ2-5,CASSPGTSGVSVGETQYF
TRBV28,TRBJ1-5,CASSSQLYSNQPQHF
TRBV20-1,TRBJ2-7,CSARGTDSYNEQYF
TRBV28,TRBJ1-1,CASRVRYQSEAFF
TRBV9,TRBJ2-3,CASSVQVGVSTDTQYF
TRBV7-3,TRBJ2-3,CASSILWGDTQYF
TRBV4-2,TRBJ2-7,CASSQGNGPYEQYF
TRBV5-1,TRBJ2-7,CASSLDSRRGEQYF
TRBV4-1,TRBJ2-1,CASSQDGQALNEQFF
TRBV6-5,TRBJ2-7,CASRVTGAGLSYEQYF
TRBV7-9,TRBJ1-1,CASSRQRNTEAFF
TRBV20-1,TRBJ2-7,CSARLGGSYEQYF